The following is a T cell receptor (beta chain) sequence with its context. The data are from a study of T cell responses to AZD1222 COVID-19 vaccine. The table came from immunoSEQ multiplex PCR; TCRdb's copy has only in-frame clones and leaves some out. Of over 100,000 clones in the sample, around 85% were seen once. The sample was peripheral blood, taken 28 days after the second dose of the MenACWY control vaccine. This clonotype was sampled from an adult who received the MenACWY meningococcal vaccine as a control.

The CDR3 DNA is TGTGCCAGCAGCTCCCAACAGGGGCGACTAGGGGAGCAGTACTTC. Protein product: CASSSQQGRLGEQYF. The chain couples TRBV7-2 to TRBJ2-7, with a possible D match to TRBD1 (7 bases). The germline V and J ends were trimmed by 4 bases and 7 bases, with 20 bases remaining between them. CDR1 and CDR2 from the germline V gene are SGHTA and FQGNSA. This CDR3 spans 15 amino acids. Based on the CDR3 plus reference TRBV7-2 and TRBJ2-7, the full variable domain is GAGVSQSPSNKVTEKGKDVELRCDPISGHTALYWYRQSLGQGLEFLIYFQGNSAPDKSGLPSDRFSAERTGGSVSTLTIQRTQQEDSAVYLCASSSQQGRLGEQYFGPGTRLTVT.